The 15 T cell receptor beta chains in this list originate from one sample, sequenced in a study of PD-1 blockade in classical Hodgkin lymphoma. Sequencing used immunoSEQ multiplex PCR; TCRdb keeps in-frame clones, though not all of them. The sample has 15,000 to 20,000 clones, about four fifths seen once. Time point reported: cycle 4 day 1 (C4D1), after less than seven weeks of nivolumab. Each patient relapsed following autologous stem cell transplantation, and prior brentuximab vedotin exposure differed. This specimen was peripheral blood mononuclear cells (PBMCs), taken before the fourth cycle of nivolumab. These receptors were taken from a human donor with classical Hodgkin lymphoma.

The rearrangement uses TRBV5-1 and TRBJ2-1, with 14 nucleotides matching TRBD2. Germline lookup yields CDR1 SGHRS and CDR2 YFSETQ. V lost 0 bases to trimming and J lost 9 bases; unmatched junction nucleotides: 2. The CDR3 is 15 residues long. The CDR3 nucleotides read TGCGCCAGCAGCTTGGTCGGACTAGCGGGGGGTGAGCAGTTCTTC. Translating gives CASSLVGLAGGEQFF.

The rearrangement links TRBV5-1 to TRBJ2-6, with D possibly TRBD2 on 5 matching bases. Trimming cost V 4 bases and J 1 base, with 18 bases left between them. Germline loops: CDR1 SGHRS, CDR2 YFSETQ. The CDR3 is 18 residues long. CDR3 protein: CASSANLIPGSGANVLTF. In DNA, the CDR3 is TGCGCCAGCAGCGCCAACCTAATTCCGGGGTCTGGGGCCAACGTCCTGACTTTC.

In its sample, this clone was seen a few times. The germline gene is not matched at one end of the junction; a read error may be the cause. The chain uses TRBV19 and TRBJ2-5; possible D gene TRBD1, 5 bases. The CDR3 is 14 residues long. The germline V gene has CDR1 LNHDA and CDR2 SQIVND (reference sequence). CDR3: CASSLDSGATDQYF. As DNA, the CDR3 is TGTGCCAGTAGTCTAGACAGTGGAGCTACGGACCAGTACTTC.

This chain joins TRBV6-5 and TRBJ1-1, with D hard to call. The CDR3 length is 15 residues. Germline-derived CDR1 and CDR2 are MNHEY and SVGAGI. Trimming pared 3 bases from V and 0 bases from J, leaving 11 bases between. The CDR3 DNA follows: TGTGCCAGCAGTTATAAGAGGGCTTTGAACACTGAAGCTTTCTTT. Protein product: CASSYKRALNTEAFF.

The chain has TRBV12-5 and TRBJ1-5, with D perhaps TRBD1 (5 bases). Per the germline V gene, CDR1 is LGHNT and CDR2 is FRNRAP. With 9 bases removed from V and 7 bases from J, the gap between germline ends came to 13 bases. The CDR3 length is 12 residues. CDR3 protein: CASNTGPQPQHF. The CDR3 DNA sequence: TGTGCTAGCAACACAGGTCCGCAGCCCCAGCATTTT.

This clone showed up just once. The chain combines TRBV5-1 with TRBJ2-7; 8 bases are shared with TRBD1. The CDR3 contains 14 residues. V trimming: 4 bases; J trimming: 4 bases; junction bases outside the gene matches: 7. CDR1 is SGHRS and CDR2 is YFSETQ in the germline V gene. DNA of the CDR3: TGCGCCAGCAGCGCCCAGGACAGGGCGTACGAGCAGTACTTC. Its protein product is CASSAQDRAYEQYF.

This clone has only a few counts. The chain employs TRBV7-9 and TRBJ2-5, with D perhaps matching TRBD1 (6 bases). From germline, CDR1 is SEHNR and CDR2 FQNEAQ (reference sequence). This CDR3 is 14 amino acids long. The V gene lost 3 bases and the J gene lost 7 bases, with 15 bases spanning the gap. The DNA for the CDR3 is TGTGCCAGCAGCTTTTCAGGGGCCGCCCCGACCCAGTACTTC. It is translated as CASSFSGAAPTQYF.

The CDR3 nucleotides read TGTGCCAGCAGCTTAGATCTGGGGTTACCCTACGAGCAGTACTTC. As protein: CASSLDLGLPYEQYF. The chain uses TRBV11-2 and TRBJ2-7; no firm D call. This CDR3 spans 15 amino acids. Germline values: CDR1 SGHAT, CDR2 FQNNGV. V lost 0 bases and J 2 bases, leaving 11 bases between the germline ends.

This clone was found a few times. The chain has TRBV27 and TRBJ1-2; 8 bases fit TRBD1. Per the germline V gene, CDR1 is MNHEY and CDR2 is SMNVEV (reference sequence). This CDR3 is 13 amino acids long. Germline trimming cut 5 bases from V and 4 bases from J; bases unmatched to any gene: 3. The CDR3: CASSPQGGYGYTF. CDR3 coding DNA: TGTGCCAGCAGTCCACAGGGGGGCTATGGCTACACCTTC.

The DNA for the CDR3 is TGTGCCAGCAGCACGGGACAGGCGGGCGAGCAGTACTTC. Translating gives CASSTGQAGEQYF. The genes are TRBV13 and TRBJ2-7, with 8 bases lining up with TRBD1. This CDR3 is built from 13 residues. V dropped 5 bases and J dropped 6; count of bases not matched to a gene: 6. Germline CDR1 PRHDT, CDR2 FYEKMQ (reference sequence).

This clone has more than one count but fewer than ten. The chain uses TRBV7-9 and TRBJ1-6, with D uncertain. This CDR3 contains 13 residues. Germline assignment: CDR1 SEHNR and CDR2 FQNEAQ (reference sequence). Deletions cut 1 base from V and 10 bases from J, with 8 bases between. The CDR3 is CASSLERVSPLHF. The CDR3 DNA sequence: TGTGCCAGCAGCTTAGAGAGGGTCTCACCCCTCCACTTT.

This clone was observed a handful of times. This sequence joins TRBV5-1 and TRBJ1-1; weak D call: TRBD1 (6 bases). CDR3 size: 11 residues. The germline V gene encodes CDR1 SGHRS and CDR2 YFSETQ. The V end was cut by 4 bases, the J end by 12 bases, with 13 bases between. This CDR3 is CASSLQGKTFF. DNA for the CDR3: TGCGCCAGCAGCCTGCAGGGGAAAACTTTCTTT.

As DNA, the CDR3 is TGTGCCAGTAGTATCCCGGACAGGGCGGTTCACGTCTACACCTTC. As protein: CASSIPDRAVHVYTF. The V gene is TRBV19, the J gene TRBJ1-2; the match to TRBD1 covers 8 bases. Per germline, CDR1 LNHDA and CDR2 SQIVND (reference sequence). With V trimmed by 3 bases and J by 10 bases, 13 bases remained unmatched. The CDR3 is 15 amino acids.

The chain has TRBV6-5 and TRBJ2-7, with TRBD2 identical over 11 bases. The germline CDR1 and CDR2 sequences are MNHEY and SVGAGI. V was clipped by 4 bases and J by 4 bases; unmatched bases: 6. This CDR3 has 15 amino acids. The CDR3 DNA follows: TGTGCCAGCAGTTGGGGACTAGCGGCCGAATACGAGCAGTACTTC. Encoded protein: CASSWGLAAEYEQYF.

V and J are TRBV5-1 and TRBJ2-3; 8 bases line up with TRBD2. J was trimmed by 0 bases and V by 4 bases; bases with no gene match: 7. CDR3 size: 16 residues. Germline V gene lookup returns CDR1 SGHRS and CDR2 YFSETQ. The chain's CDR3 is CASSPPGGESTDTQYF. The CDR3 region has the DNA TGCGCCAGCAGCCCCCCCGGGGGGGAAAGCACAGATACGCAGTATTTT.